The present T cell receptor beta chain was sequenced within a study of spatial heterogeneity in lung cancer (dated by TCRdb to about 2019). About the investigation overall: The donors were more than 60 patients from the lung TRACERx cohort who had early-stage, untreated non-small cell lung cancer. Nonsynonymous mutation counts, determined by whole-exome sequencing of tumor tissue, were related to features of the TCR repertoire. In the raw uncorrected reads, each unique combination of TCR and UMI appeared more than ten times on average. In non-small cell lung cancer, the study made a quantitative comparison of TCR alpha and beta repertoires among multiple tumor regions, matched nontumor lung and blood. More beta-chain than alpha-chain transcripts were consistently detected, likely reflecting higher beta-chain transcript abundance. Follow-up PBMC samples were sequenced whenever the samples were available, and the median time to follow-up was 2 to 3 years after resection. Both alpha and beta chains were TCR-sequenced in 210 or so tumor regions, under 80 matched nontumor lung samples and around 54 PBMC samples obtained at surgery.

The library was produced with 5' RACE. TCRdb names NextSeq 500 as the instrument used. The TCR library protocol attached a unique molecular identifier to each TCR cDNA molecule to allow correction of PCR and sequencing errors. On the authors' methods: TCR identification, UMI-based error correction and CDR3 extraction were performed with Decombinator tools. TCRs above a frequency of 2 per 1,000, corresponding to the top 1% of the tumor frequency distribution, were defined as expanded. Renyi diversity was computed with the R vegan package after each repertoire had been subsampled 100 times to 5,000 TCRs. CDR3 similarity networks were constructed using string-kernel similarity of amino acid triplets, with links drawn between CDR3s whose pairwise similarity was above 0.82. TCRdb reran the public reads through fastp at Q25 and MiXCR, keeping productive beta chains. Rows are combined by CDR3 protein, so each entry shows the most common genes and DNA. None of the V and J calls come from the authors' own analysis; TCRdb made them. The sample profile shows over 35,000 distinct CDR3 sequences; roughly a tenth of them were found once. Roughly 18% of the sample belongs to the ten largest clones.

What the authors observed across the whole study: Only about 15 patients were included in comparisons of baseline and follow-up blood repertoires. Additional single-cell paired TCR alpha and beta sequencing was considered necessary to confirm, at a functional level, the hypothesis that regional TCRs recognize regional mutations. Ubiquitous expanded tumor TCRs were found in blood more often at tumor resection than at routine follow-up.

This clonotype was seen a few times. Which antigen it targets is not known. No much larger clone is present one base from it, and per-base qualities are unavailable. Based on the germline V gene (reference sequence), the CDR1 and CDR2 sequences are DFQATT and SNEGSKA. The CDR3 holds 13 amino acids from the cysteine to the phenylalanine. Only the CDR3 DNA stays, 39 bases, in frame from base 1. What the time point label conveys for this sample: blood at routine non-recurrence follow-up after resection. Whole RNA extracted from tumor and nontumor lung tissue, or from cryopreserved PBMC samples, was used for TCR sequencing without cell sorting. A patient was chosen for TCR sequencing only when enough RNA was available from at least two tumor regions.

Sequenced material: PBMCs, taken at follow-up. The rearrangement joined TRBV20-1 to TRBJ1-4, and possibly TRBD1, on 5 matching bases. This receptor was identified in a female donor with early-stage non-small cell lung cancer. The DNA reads TGCAGCGCCGGGGGTAGGACTAATGAAAAACTGTTTTTT. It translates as CSAGGRTNEKLFF.